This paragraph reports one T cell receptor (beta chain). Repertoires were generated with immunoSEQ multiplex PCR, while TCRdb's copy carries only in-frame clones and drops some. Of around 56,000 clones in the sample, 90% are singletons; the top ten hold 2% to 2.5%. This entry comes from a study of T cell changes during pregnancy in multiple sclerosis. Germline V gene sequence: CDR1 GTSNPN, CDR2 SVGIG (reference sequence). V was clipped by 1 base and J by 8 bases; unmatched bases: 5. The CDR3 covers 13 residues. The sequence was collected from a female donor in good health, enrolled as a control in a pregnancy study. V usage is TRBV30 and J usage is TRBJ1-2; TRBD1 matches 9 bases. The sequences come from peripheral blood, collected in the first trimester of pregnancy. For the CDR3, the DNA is TGTGCCTGGAGTGCTGACAGGGGGAGCGGCTACACCTTC. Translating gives CAWSADRGSGYTF.